Described below is a single T cell receptor beta chain sequence and its context. This table comes from immunoSEQ multiplex PCR, and its TCRdb copy is limited to in-frame clones, with some not included. The sample contains roughly 190,000 clones, 90% to 95% of which appear only once. This record comes from a study of control samples from healthy donors and cancer patients. The length of the CDR3 is 15 residues. The V gene end was trimmed by 0 bases and the J gene end by 0 bases; junction bases not matched to a gene: 2. CDR1 and CDR2 (germline): LGHNA, YNFKEQ. The clonotype originates from a woman aged 30 to 39 in good health. The rearrangement uses TRBV4-2 and TRBJ2-7, with TRBD1 matching 7 bases. Input material: blood. The CDR3 nucleotides read TGTGCCAGCAGCCAAGAATGGGACAGCTCCTACGAGCAGTACTTC. It specifies CASSQEWDSSYEQYF.